This T cell receptor beta chain emerged from a study of cytomegalovirus exposure and HLA in healthy donors (dated by TCRdb to about 2017). About the investigation overall: In an earlier analysis of 450 to 750 of the donors, around 300 Gb of sequence data and roughly 100 million unique TCR beta sequences from about 180 million T cells were reported. A later genetic analysis took genome-wide SNP genotypes for about three fifths of the 666 donors and used that subset as a discovery cohort. To study patterns of TCR occurrence, a later analysis re-analyzed previously published TCR beta repertoires from around 700 donors and added high-resolution HLA genotyping. HLA typing included class I and class II loci at four-digit resolution. The study combined high-throughput TCR immunosequencing, statistical association of individual TCRs with disease status, and machine learning to predict cytomegalovirus infection status. The T cell repertoires of 550 to 850 subjects were profiled by immunosequencing and related to cytomegalovirus serostatus. All discovery cohort repertoires had been generated using a single sequencing platform. Among about 410 genotyped donors of the cohort, an average of roughly 230,000 unique TCR beta nucleotide sequences was sequenced per donor, of which about 18% were non-productive. Rather than using new phenotypic data, the later analysis identified candidate immune exposures from TCR beta sequences and from how often those sequences occurred across donors. Several DR-DQ haplotypes were treated as single units for association and clustering because of strong linkage in the cohort. The number of typed donors differed by locus: roughly 629-630 for A, B, C, DRB1 and DQB1; 500 to 550 for DQA1; roughly 600 for DPA1; and about 450 for DPB1. In an earlier analysis of over 550 of the donors, high-throughput TCR beta sequencing was used to judge whether each TCR beta V gene segment behaved as functional or pseudogenic. Donor age, sex, ethnicity and CMV serostatus were compiled alongside the repertoire data. About 330 gigabases of sequencing data and approximately 92 million unique TCR sequences made up an early release that covered 500 to 700 HLA-typed donors. The study was designed to test whether signatures of past pathogen exposure could be identified by cataloging public T cell receptors. Of the roughly 400 genotyped donors, 65% to 90% fell in the genetic ancestry cluster associated with self-reported Caucasian donors. A separate validation cohort of 100 to 150 different subjects was used in addition to the approximately 700-subject first cohort.

Points the paper makes about the study in general: According to a later genetic analysis, donors in an Asian-associated ancestry cluster had fewer N-insertions in productive TCRs than the approximately 670-donor mean. Correlated functional status among segregating V segments might reflect linkage disequilibrium, but an unknown experimental factor could not be ruled out. Because some donors lacked HLA typing at each locus, the association tests relied only on the typed subset. A later genetic analysis associated a missense DCLRE1C variant with V-gene and J-gene trimming of TCR beta chains, and an independent cohort replicated the association. According to a later analysis, most CMV-associated TCR beta chains appeared to be HLA-restricted, and the HLA associations seemed to be driven largely by CMV exposure. Assigning TCR associations to individual alleles was difficult when HLA alleles, especially DR and DQ, strongly co-occurred. A further reported finding was that TCR beta sequences accurately predicted the HLA-A and HLA-B alleles for most subjects in the first cohort. Specific HLA alleles were associated with 15,000 to 20,000 TCR beta sequences at a false discovery rate of 0.05 in a later analysis. In a later analysis, HLA-associated TCR beta chains showed more clonal expansion and lower generation probabilities than non-associated chains that were equally common. For the cohort, immune exposure information was limited to CMV serostatus. The authors suggested that the approach could potentially be extended to other disease states and immunological phenotypes. Some IMGT-functional V segments, including TRBV6-2 and TRBV6-3, could not be told apart with the 87-base-pair reads, so those segments were excluded. In an earlier analysis of under 600 of the donors, most TCR beta V segments were observed in productive rearrangements about 87% or about 30% of the time, broadly matching IMGT annotations. According to a later analysis, TCR association rates differed among HLA loci, with DRB1 alleles showing the most associated TCRs and HLA-C alleles showing the fewest. In a later analysis, several top co-occurrence clusters were reported to appear linked to parvovirus B19, influenza, CMV and Epstein-Barr virus. The cohort was sequenced for TCR beta chains only, and without alpha or paired-chain data the features that could be detected were limited. In vitro tests confirmed that a few of the cytomegalovirus-associated TCR beta chains recognize cytomegalovirus antigens. The classifier was reported to diagnose cytomegalovirus status with high specificity and sensitivity in both the original and validation cohorts. The study listed approximately 150 TCR beta chains as associated with cytomegalovirus. Roughly uniform sequencing depth across donors was assumed in presence/absence analyses, although this assumption may not hold. The sequencing pipeline was judged likely to have produced a cluster of highly shared sequence variants as a technical artifact. Because counts were too low, approximately 18 rarely observed V segments, including chromosome 9 orphons, were excluded from the earlier analysis of about 500 of the donors. Most TCR sequences were seen in very few donors, while some public TCRs were found in many individuals.

The cohort comprised some 730 healthy bone marrow donors. At the time of sampling, every cohort member was nominally healthy, though immune exposures that went unrecorded were likely present. The donor tested CMV seropositive and was one of the 289 seropositive cohort members. A peripheral blood sample was provided by each donor, and peripheral blood mononuclear cells were used for TCR beta sequencing. The Qiagen DNeasy Blood Extraction Kit was used to extract genomic DNA from the blood cell samples. This clone was picked up a small number of times. Its antigen target is currently unknown. The sample holds no much larger clone one base away, and base qualities are not on file. Library prep was done by the immunoSEQ multiplex PCR assay. For the multiplex PCR, a mixture combining 60 forward primers for TCR Vbeta segments and 13 reverse primers for TCR Jbeta segments was used. Amplification of the CDR3 region of rearranged TCR beta genes was performed with a multiplex PCR assay on genomic DNA. Amplified TCR beta libraries were sequenced as 87-base-pair reads on the Illumina HiSeq System. Per the source publication's procedure: A later analysis tallied 70 million to 100 million unique TCR beta chains across the 666 repertoires, and around 10 million of those chains were shared by two or more donors. Raw reads were error-corrected and collapsed into unique sequences by a nearest-neighbor algorithm in which closely related sequences were merged to remove PCR and sequencing errors. Alignment of CDR3 sequences to IMGT reference sequences was used to assign V, D and J gene segments. For a sequence to be retained, a match of at least six nucleotides to both a V gene segment and a J gene segment was required. Rearrangements were classified as productive when the CDR3 lacked stop codons and remained in frame with V and J, and all other rearrangements were classified as non-productive. CDR3 was defined according to IMGT convention as the region running from the second conserved V-encoded cysteine to the conserved J-encoded phenylalanine. In an earlier analysis of more than 550 of the donors, sequences lacking an unambiguous match to a single V gene segment were excluded. In an earlier analysis of roughly 500 of the donors, V segments were called functional above 56.7% productive rearrangements and were called segregating when the between-donor standard deviation exceeded 5%. To diagnose cytomegalovirus status from the catalog of TCR beta chain sequences, a statistical classification framework was built. In a later analysis, V and J genes were assigned by comparing TCR nucleotide sequences against IMGT/GENE-DB human TR gene sequences. Using the TCRdist pipeline, a later analysis assigned CDR3 sequences along with most-parsimonious VDJ recombination scenarios. In a later analysis, every TCR beta chain was defined by the combination of its CDR3 amino acid sequence and its V-gene family, and reads without a unique V-gene family were dropped. A later analysis removed 500 to 650 highly shared, low-generation-probability nucleotide sequences to deal with suspected cross-contamination and a sequencing artifact. In a later analysis, a clonal expansion index for each public chain was calculated from normalized within-repertoire ranks of inferred template counts. Generation probabilities in a later analysis came from a VDJ recombination model fitted to out-of-frame rearrangements, and those results were checked against IGoR. A later analysis scored TCR-TCR, TCR-HLA and TCR-CMV co-occurrence with hypergeometric tests, applying a repertoire-size bias correction to TCR pairs. False discovery rates were estimated in a later analysis by permuting HLA or CMV assignments 20 times. In a later analysis, co-occurring TCRs were grouped with DBSCAN, and TCRdist sequence similarity was added when clustering was performed within HLA-allele-positive subsets. Repertoires with fewer than 30,000 or more than 120,000 public chains were left out of co-occurrence clustering, as were five repertoires with anomalous nucleotide sharing. TCRdb provides this immuneACCESS table in a form limited to in-frame rearrangements. Some clones are lacking; in checked studies, under half of them reflect an unresolved V gene, and why the rest are absent is not known. V, J and clone size reflect that table, while D and trimming were determined from the DNA. Present in this sample are 55,000 to 75,000 clones, 78% of which were seen just once. Approximately 2.9% of the sample comes from the top ten.

Unmatched junction bases come to 9, with V trimmed by 5 bases and J by 0 bases. The germline V gene encodes CDR1 MNHEY and CDR2 SMNVEV (reference sequence). Counted from cysteine to phenylalanine, this CDR3 has 18 amino acids. The retained sequence is limited to the CDR3, 54 bases, with the frame set at the first base. The sequence is built from TRBV27 and TRBJ2-6, and 8 junction bases match TRBD1. What was sequenced was PBMCs. The TCR was taken from a girl aged 5-17 years in good health and CMV-seropositive. The CDR3 loop reads CASSPGQGSPSGANVLTF. The DNA sequence is as follows: TGTGCCAGCAGTCCCGGACAGGGTAGTCCCTCTGGGGCCAACGTCCTGACTTTC.